This T cell receptor (beta chain) stems from a study of blood T cell repertoires in COVID-19. The CDR3 is made up of 15 amino acids. The J segment lost 6 bases and the V segment lost 2 bases, leaving 9 bases of the junction unmatched. Per the germline V gene, CDR1 is SEHNR and CDR2 is FQNEAQ (reference sequence). Clinical histories supplied by participants themselves formed the basis of cohort assignment. Data came from immunoSEQ multiplex PCR; TCRdb stores just in-frame clones and leaves some out. The table shows hundreds of thousands of clones, with around 90% occurring only once. The sequence was obtained from a woman aged 25-40 years with acute COVID-19. The chain joins TRBV7-9 to TRBJ1-2, with 7 bases matching TRBD1. Sequenced: PBMCs or T cells enriched from blood (not recorded which). CDR3: CASSLIARGYDGYTF. For the CDR3, the DNA is TGTGCCAGCAGCTTAATAGCCAGGGGGTACGATGGCTACACCTTC.